Listed below are T cell receptor beta chains from one sample, sequenced in a study of shared clonotypes between healthy human individuals. Clones were sequenced by immunoSEQ multiplex PCR, and TCRdb holds only the in-frame ones, with some missing. The profile covers under 750,000 clones, with approximately 77% appearing a single time and more than 1.5% taken by the ten largest. The sample comprised memory CD4+ T cells sorted from blood. The receptor source for this set is a woman younger than 45 in good health. CDR3s include the opening cysteine and the closing phenylalanine or tryptophan. Each record gives: V gene, J gene, clone size, D gene, CDR3 length, CDR3 DNA, CDR3 protein. A D gene is named only where the DNA matches it firmly. Not every row has a clone size; where given, it reads once, few, many or a size class.

TRBV5-1,TRBJ1-4,NA,NA,17,TGCGCCAGCAGCTTGGGGACAAACAACGGGAATAATGAAAAACTGTTTTTT,CASSLGTNNGNNEKLFF
TRBV7-9,TRBJ2-7,NA,TRBD1,15,TGTGCCAGCAGCCGAAACCGGGACAGGGGCTACGAGCAGTACTTC,CASSRNRDRGYEQYF
TRBV4-1,TRBJ1-5,NA,NA,18,TGCGCCAGCAGCCAAGATCGGTTGAACAGCCCAGTGGGTCAGCCCCAGCATTTT,CASSQDRLNSPVGQPQHF
TRBV18,TRBJ2-6,NA,NA,15,TGTGCCAGCTCACCTGACAGCTCTGGGGCCAACGTCCTGACTTTC,CASSPDSSGANVLTF
TRBV11-2,TRBJ2-5,NA,TRBD1,15,TGTGCCAGCAGCCCCTGGACAGGGAATCAAGAGACCCAGTACTTC,CASSPWTGNQETQYF
TRBV11-2,TRBJ1-5,NA,NA,15,TGTGCCAGCAGCTTATCCGGGATTCTCAATCAGCCCCAGCATTTT,CASSLSGILNQPQHF
TRBV7-9,TRBJ1-2,few,NA,15,TGTGCCAGCAGCTTCGAGGCGAGGGGCAACTATGGCTACACCTTC,CASSFEARGNYGYTF
TRBV5-1,TRBJ2-3,NA,NA,16,TGCGCCAGCAGCTTGGAGGGTAGCGGAAGCACAGATACGCAGTATTTT,CASSLEGSGSTDTQYF
TRBV5-1,TRBJ1-4,once,TRBD1,17,TGCGCCAGCAGCCACCGGGACAGGGGACGGACTAATGAAAAACTGTTTTTT,CASSHRDRGRTNEKLFF
TRBV19,TRBJ1-5,few,NA,16,TGTGCCAGTAGTACCGACACCCGATATAGCAATCAGCCCCAGCATTTT,CASSTDTRYSNQPQHF
TRBV19,TRBJ2-7,NA,TRBD2,14,TGTGCCAGTAGTCGAACTAGCGTCGCCCACGAGCAGTACTTC,CASSRTSVAHEQYF
TRBV18,TRBJ2-7,NA,NA,16,TGTGCCAGCTCACATACTTCCGGGACTCTTACTTACGAGCAGTACTTC,CASSHTSGTLTYEQYF
TRBV6-5,TRBJ1-1,NA,NA,13,TGTGCCAGCAGTCCCAGACAGGACACTGAAGCTTTCTTT,CASSPRQDTEAFF
TRBV28,TRBJ1-1,NA,NA,13,TGTGCCAGCAGTTCGTCGGTGAACACTGAAGCTTTCTTT,CASSSSVNTEAFF
TRBV30,TRBJ1-3,NA,TRBD1,17,TGTGCCTGGAGTTCAGGGAGCAGCGACAGGGCTGGAAACACCATATATTTT,CAWSSGSSDRAGNTIYF
TRBV7-2,TRBJ2-7,NA,TRBD2,15,TGTGCCAGCAGCCCCCGGGATAGCGGGAGCTCCGAGCAGTACTTC,CASSPRDSGSSEQYF
TRBV13,TRBJ2-7,NA,TRBD2,18,TGTGCCAGCAGCTTACTGACTAGCGGGATCGGCTTCGTCGGCGAGCAGTACTTC,CASSLLTSGIGFVGEQYF
TRBV27,TRBJ2-1,NA,NA,15,TGTGCCAGCAGTTTAGGAGTACAGGGTAGGAATGAGCAGTTCTTC,CASSLGVQGRNEQFF
TRBV5-3,TRBJ2-1,NA,TRBD1,18,TGTGCCAGAAGCCCGAAGAGTCCGGGACAGGGGATTGGGGATGAGCAGTTCTTC,CARSPKSPGQGIGDEQFF
TRBV28,TRBJ1-3,NA,NA,15,TGTGCCAGCAGTTTAGTCTGGGGGGCTGGAAACACCATATATTTT,CASSLVWGAGNTIYF
TRBV27,TRBJ1-2,NA,NA,13,TGTGCCAGCAGCAAAGGGGGGGCCCGGGGCTACACCTTC,CASSKGGARGYTF
TRBV27,TRBJ1-2,NA,NA,15,TGTGCCAGCAGTCGAACAGGGATCCTAGGAGATGGCTACACCTTC,CASSRTGILGDGYTF
TRBV28,TRBJ2-2,NA,NA,14,TGTGCCAGCAGTTGGGACATATTCGTCGGGGAGCTGTTTTTT,CASSWDIFVGELFF
TRBV5-1,TRBJ2-7,NA,TRBD2,14,TGCGCCAGCAGCCCCACTGCGGGAGTTGGCGAGCAGTACTTC,CASSPTAGVGEQYF
TRBV5-1,TRBJ2-2,few,NA,15,TGCGCCAGCAGCTTGGGACTAGTGAACACCGGGGAGCTGTTTTTT,CASSLGLVNTGELFF
TRBV19,TRBJ1-4,NA,NA,22,TGTGCCAGTAGTATCGGCGCAGGGTTCCCGGGTGTACTTTCCTCGGAGGATGAAAAACTGTTTTTT,CASSIGAGFPGVLSSEDEKLFF
TRBV19,TRBJ2-5,NA,TRBD1,15,TGTGCCAGTAGTACGCCCGGGACAGGGGAAGAGACCCAGTACTTC,CASSTPGTGEETQYF
TRBV5-1,TRBJ2-1,NA,TRBD2,15,TGCGCCAGCAGCTCCCTTAGCGGGTCTGGCAATGAGCAGTTCTTC,CASSSLSGSGNEQFF
TRBV5-4,TRBJ2-2,few,TRBD2,17,TGTGCCAGCAGCTGGGAGGGACTAGCGGGAGGCACCGGGGAGCTGTTTTTT,CASSWEGLAGGTGELFF
TRBV6-5,TRBJ2-1,NA,TRBD2,15,TGTGCCAGCAGTTACTCGAGCGGGAGTTACAATGAGCAGTTCTTC,CASSYSSGSYNEQFF
TRBV20-1,TRBJ2-7,NA,NA,11,TGCAGTGCTAGAGATTTCTACGAGCAGTACTTC,CSARDFYEQYF
TRBV11-2,TRBJ2-1,NA,TRBD1,16,TGTGCCAGCAGCTTAGACAGGGGGATCCGCGGGAATGAGCAGTTCTTC,CASSLDRGIRGNEQFF
TRBV30,TRBJ2-2,NA,NA,11,TGTGCCTGGACACACACCGGGGAGCTGTTTTTT,CAWTHTGELFF